Sequencing of this T cell receptor (beta chain) was carried out in a study of response to subunit inactivated influenza vaccine. Study-wide results and caveats: Researchers suggested that each seasonal influenza vaccination recruits few new T cells.

A note on this clonotype: Its antigen is unknown.

TCRdb re-called the RT-PCR reads with MiXCR, one entry per CDR3 protein. The sample lists 600,000 to 700,000 distinct CDR3 sequences, 14% occurring once. Germline V gives CDR1 SNHLY, CDR2 FYNNEI. The CDR3 totals 19 residues. The V and J ends lost 10 bases and 0 bases, in that order; junction bases with no gene match: 16. The sequence came from a man aged 50-60 years who received an inactivated influenza vaccine. This material consisted of PBMCs from blood, taken less than 15 days before vaccination. The gene calls are TRBV2 and TRBJ1-5; TRBD1 agrees at 12 bases. The chain's CDR3 is CATKFPGQGALDSNQPQHF. CDR3 nucleotide sequence: TGTGCCACCAAATTCCCGGGACAGGGGGCTTTGGATAGCAATCAGCCCCAGCATTTT.